Given below is one T cell receptor beta chain in context. The antigen remains unidentified. The ends were cut back, 4 bases at V and 4 bases at J, with 19 bases in the middle. CDR1 is SGHTA, CDR2 FQGNSA, per germline. This CDR3 spans 16 amino acids. The source of the sample is a study of cytomegalovirus exposure and HLA in healthy donors. Study-wide background: The same platform was used for the 120 validation repertoires and the 600 to 850 first-cohort repertoires, a later analysis reported. Study-wide findings and caveats: Confirmation in vitro established that a few CMV-associated chains were specific for CMV antigens. Later, an analysis found that TCR clusters from the first cohort tended to co-occur in the roughly 110 validation repertoires.

TCRdb keeps only in-frame clones here, not all; method: immunoSEQ multiplex PCR. The sample shows 80,000 to 95,000 clones, 95% to 96% of them seen only once. This TCR was sampled from a woman between 18 and 29 years old in good health and CMV-seronegative. The gene calls are TRBV7-2 and TRBJ2-5; D may be TRBD1 (6 bases). Sequencing used PBMCs. The CDR3 DNA reads TGTGCCAGCAGCTGGGGGCTTGGCCCCGTGGGAGAGACCCAGTACTTC. Its protein is CASSWGLGPVGETQYF.